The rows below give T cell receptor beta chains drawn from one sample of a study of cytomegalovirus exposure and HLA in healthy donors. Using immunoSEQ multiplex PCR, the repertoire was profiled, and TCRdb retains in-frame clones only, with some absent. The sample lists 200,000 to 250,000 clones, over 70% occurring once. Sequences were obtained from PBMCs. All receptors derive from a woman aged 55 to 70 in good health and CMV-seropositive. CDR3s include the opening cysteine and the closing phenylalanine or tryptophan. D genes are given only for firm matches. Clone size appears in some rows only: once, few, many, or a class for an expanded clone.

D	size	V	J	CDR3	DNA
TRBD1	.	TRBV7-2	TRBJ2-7	CASSSARDSSYEQYF	TGTGCCAGCAGCTCAGCCCGGGACAGCTCCTACGAGCAGTACTTC
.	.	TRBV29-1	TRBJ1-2	CSVARVNGYTF	TGCAGCGTTGCAAGAGTGAATGGCTACACCTTC
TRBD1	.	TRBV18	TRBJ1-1	CASSPGTENTEAFF	TGTGCCAGCTCACCCGGGACAGAGAACACTGAAGCTTTCTTT
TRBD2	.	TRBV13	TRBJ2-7	CASSFPGTSGRRGEQYF	TGTGCCAGCAGCTTTCCGGGTACTAGCGGGAGACGAGGCGAGCAGTACTTC
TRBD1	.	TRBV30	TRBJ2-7	CAWFPQGAIRPSYEQYF	TGTGCCTGGTTCCCACAGGGGGCCATCAGGCCCTCCTACGAGCAGTACTTC
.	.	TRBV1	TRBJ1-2	CTSSQGPEEPSFRYTF	TGCACCAGCAGCCAGGGCCCAGAAGAACCCTCTTTTAGGTACACCTTC
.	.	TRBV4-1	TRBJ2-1	CASSQVADSYNEQFF	TGCGCCAGCAGCCAAGTGGCGGACTCCTACAATGAGCAGTTCTTC
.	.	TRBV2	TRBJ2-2	CASTPPNTGELFF	TGTGCCAGCACTCCTCCCAACACCGGGGAGCTGTTTTTT
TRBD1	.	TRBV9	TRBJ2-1	CASSPGGFDEQFF	TGTGCCAGCTCACCAGGGGGATTCGATGAGCAGTTCTTC
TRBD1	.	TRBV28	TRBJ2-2	CASSLWGQGANTGELFF	TGTGCCAGCAGTTTATGGGGACAGGGTGCGAACACCGGGGAGCTGTTTTTT
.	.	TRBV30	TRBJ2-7	CAWSVLFSDDTYEQYF	TGTGCCTGGAGTGTCCTTTTTTCGGATGACACCTACGAGCAGTACTTC
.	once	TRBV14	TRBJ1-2	CASSRRFSDYGYTF	TGTGCCAGCAGCCGAAGGTTTAGCGACTATGGCTACACCTTC
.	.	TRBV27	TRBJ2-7	CASSPGGTRAYEQYF	TGTGCCAGCAGCCCCGGCGGGACCCGGGCCTACGAGCAGTACTTC
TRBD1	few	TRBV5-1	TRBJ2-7	CASSLGDRDRYEQYF	TGCGCCAGCAGCTTGGGGGACAGAGACCGTTACGAGCAGTACTTC
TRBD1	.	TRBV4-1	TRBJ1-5	CASRDRDLGQPQHF	TGCGCCAGCAGAGACAGGGATCTGGGGCAGCCCCAGCATTTT
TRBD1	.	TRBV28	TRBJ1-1	CATNPGGWTEAFF	TGTGCCACCAATCCAGGGGGCTGGACTGAAGCTTTCTTT
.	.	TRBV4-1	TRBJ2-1	CASSQENTYNEQFF	TGCGCCAGCAGCCAAGAGAACACGTACAATGAGCAGTTCTTC
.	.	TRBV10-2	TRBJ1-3	CASTDSRNTIYF	TGCGCCAGCACCGACAGTCGAAACACCATATATTTT
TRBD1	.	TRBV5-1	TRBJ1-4	CASRIRDRNEKLFF	TGCGCCAGCAGGATCCGGGACAGGAATGAAAAACTGTTTTTT
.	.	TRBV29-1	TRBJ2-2	CSVRGSNTGELFF	TGCAGCGTTAGGGGTTCGAACACCGGGGAGCTGTTTTTT
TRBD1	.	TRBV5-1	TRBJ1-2	CASSFQQGAGYTF	TGCGCCAGCAGCTTCCAACAGGGGGCTGGCTACACCTTC
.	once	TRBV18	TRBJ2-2	CASSPRDGELFF	TGTGCCAGCTCACCCAGGGACGGGGAGCTGTTTTTT
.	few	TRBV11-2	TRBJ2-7	CASSTQSSGLSSYEQYF	TGTGCCAGCAGCACACAGAGTAGCGGTCTCAGCTCCTACGAGCAGTACTTC
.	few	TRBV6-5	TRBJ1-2	CASSRGTDGYTF	TGTGCCAGCAGTAGGGGGACGGATGGCTACACCTTC
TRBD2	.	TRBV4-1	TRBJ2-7	CASSKMRLPSGRAGEQYF	TGCGCCAGCAGCAAAATGCGGCTGCCTAGCGGGAGGGCTGGGGAGCAGTACTTC
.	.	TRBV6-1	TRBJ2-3	CASSEWAQATDTQYF	TGTGCCAGCAGTGAATGGGCACAGGCCACAGATACGCAGTATTTT
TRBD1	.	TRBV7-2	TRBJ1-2	CASSLVLPGTGWSGYTF	TGTGCCAGCAGCTTAGTTCTTCCCGGGACAGGGTGGAGTGGCTACACCTTC
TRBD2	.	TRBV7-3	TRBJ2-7	CASSLTPSGISYEQYF	TGTGCCAGCAGCTTAACGCCGAGCGGGATTTCCTACGAGCAGTACTTC
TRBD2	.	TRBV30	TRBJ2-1	CAWSHGEGVSNEQFF	TGTGCCTGGAGTCACGGGGAGGGCGTATCAAATGAGCAGTTCTTC
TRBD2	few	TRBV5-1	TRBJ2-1	CASSLAFTSGSYNEQFF	TGCGCCAGCAGCTTAGCCTTTACTAGCGGCTCCTACAATGAGCAGTTCTTC
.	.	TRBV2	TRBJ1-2	CASSVRYGYTF	TGTGCCAGCAGTGTTCGGTACGGCTACACCTTC
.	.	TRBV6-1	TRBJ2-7	CASSEAVFLRESSYEQYF	TGTGCCAGCAGTGAAGCGGTCTTTCTGCGGGAAAGCTCCTACGAGCAGTACTTC
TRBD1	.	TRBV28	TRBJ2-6	CASSSATGVPLTF	TGTGCCAGCAGTTCAGCGACAGGGGTCCCCCTGACTTTC
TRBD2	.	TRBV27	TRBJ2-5	CATSEGGFKSETQYF	TGTGCCACCAGCGAGGGAGGGTTCAAATCGGAGACCCAGTACTTC
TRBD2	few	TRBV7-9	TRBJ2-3	CASSLAGTKAGGRDTQYF	TGTGCCAGCAGCTTAGCGGGGACTAAAGCGGGAGGAAGAGATACGCAGTATTTT
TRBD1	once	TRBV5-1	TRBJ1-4	CASSTNGQGEKLFF	TGCGCCAGCAGCACTAACGGACAGGGTGAAAAACTGTTTTTT
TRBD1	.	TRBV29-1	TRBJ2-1	CSVEDIGTGASNEQFF	TGCAGCGTTGAAGATATCGGGACAGGGGCCTCAAATGAGCAGTTCTTC
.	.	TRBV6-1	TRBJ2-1	CASSAQRGGNEQFF	TGTGCCAGCAGTGCCCAAAGGGGAGGAAATGAGCAGTTCTTC
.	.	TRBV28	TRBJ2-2	CASSQSGPGELFF	TGTGCCAGCAGTCAGAGCGGGCCGGGGGAGCTGTTTTTT
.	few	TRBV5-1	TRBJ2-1	CASSYQRGGLGNEQFF	TGCGCCAGCAGCTACCAGAGGGGGGGGTTGGGAAATGAGCAGTTCTTC
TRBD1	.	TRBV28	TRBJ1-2	CASTPSTGYGYTF	TGTGCCAGCACCCCCTCGACAGGGTATGGCTACACCTTC
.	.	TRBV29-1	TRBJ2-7	CSVEDVVGGSYEQYF	TGCAGCGTTGAAGACGTGGTAGGGGGTTCCTACGAGCAGTACTTC
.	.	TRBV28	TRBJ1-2	CASSFKLRGYTF	TGTGCCAGCAGTTTTAAGCTCCGTGGCTACACCTTC
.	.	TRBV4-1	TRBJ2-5	CASSPSAKQETQYF	TGCGCCAGCAGCCCCTCAGCGAAACAAGAGACCCAGTACTTC
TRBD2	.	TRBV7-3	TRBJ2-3	CASSWGGLAADTQYF	TGTGCCAGCAGCTGGGGGGGGTTAGCGGCAGATACGCAGTATTTT
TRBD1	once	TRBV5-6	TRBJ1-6	CASSPRDRHNSPLHF	TGTGCCAGCAGCCCCCGGGACAGACATAATTCACCCCTCCACTTT
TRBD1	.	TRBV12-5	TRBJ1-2	CASGNRDRAEGYTF	TGTGCTAGTGGCAACCGAGACAGGGCGGAAGGCTACACCTTC
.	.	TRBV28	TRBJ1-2	CASSLYLSGGNYGYTF	TGTGCCAGCAGTTTATATCTGTCAGGAGGTAACTATGGCTACACCTTC
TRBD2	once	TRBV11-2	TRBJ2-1	CASSLDRGSYNEQFF	TGTGCCAGCAGCTTAGATCGCGGGAGTTACAATGAGCAGTTCTTC